The entry that follows covers one T cell receptor (beta chain) sequence. Synthesis of cDNA was accomplished via 5'RACE employing 10-nucleotide random UMIs. TCRdb processed the 5' RACE reads anew with MiXCR; each CDR3 protein has one entry. The top ten hold roughly 4.6% of the sample, which has about 59,000 distinct CDR3 sequences, around 24% seen once. The data were obtained in a study of neurological immune-mediated disorders. Time point indicated: technical triplicate 2. Germline V CDR1 and CDR2: SQVTM, ANQGSEA. This CDR3 contains 12 residues. The V gene lost 4 bases and the J gene lost 2 bases, with 8 bases spanning the gap.

What was sequenced was PBMCs. The origin of this receptor is a man in his 60s with HTLV-1-associated myelopathy (HAM/TSP). This rearrangement joins TRBV29-1 to TRBJ2-5; D gene uncertain. The CDR3: CSVVRMQETQYF. The CDR3 coding sequence is TGCAGCGTTGTACGGATGCAAGAGACCCAGTACTTC.